The 30 T cell receptor beta chains given below trace back to one sample, sequenced in a study of blood T cell repertoires in COVID-19 (dated by TCRdb to 2020 to 2021). The library came from the immunoSEQ multiplex PCR assay. Sourced from immuneACCESS, this table was stored by TCRdb with only in-frame sequences that have V and J called. A share of the clones is absent; for the studies checked, an unresolved V gene accounts for under half, and the remainder has no known explanation. In this sample the table shows more than 150,000 clones, 75% to 90% of which occur a single time. The leading ten clones occupy roughly 15% of the sample. Sequences were obtained from peripheral blood. These receptors all come from a woman aged 40 to 50 with acute or convalescent COVID-19.

The chain has TRBV3-1 (or the pseudogene TRBV3-2) and TRBJ2-7; the match to TRBD2 covers 11 bases. The CDR3 runs 14 residues. V shed 6 bases and J 3 bases; nucleotides not matched to a gene: 4. The V gene's germline CDR1 is LGHDT and CDR2 YNNKEL (reference sequence). CDR3 sequence reads: CASSRLAGNYEQYF. CDR3 coding DNA: TGTGCCAGCAGTCGACTAGCGGGAAACTACGAGCAGTACTTC.

This clone was detected once. CDR3 sequence: CASRAQGPNYGYTF. CDR3 nucleotides: TGTGCCAGCAGAGCGCAGGGGCCGAACTATGGCTACACCTTC. The chain joins TRBV6-5 to TRBJ1-2, with D maybe TRBD1 (6 bases). The CDR3 extends over 14 amino acids. Germline loops: CDR1 MNHEY, CDR2 SVGAGI. The ends were cut back, 6 bases at V and 2 bases at J, with 13 bases in the middle.

The rearrangement joins TRBV19 to TRBJ2-7; maybe TRBD1 (6 bases). The CDR3 extends over 14 amino acids. Trimming took off 7 bases at V and 0 bases at J, with 13 bases between the two ends. Germline V gene sequence: CDR1 LNHDA, CDR2 SQIVND (reference sequence). The CDR3 spells CASNPGTPSYEQYF. DNA of the CDR3: TGTGCCAGTAACCCGGGGACACCCTCCTACGAGCAGTACTTC.

The chain couples TRBV19 to TRBJ1-3, with 9 bases fitting TRBD1. Per the germline V gene, CDR1 is LNHDA and CDR2 is SQIVND (reference sequence). The CDR3 length is 17 residues. J gave up 2 bases and V 3 bases, and 8 bases lay outside the gene matches. The CDR3 spells CASSIRPQGATGNTIYF. DNA for the CDR3: TGTGCCAGTAGTATCCGACCACAGGGGGCGACTGGAAACACCATATATTTT.

CDR3 residues: CATSDPGTGSLNEQYF. As DNA, the CDR3 is TGTGCCACCAGTGACCCCGGGACAGGGTCCCTGAACGAGCAGTACTTC. V gene TRBV24-1 combines with J gene TRBJ2-7, with TRBD1 matching 9 bases. The CDR3 runs 16 residues. Unmatched junction bases numbered 11, after V lost 4 bases and J lost 5 bases. Germline CDR1 KGHDR, CDR2 SFDVKD.

This chain uses TRBV4-2 with TRBJ1-2, with D maybe TRBD1 (6 bases). The V and J ends lost 3 bases and 8 bases respectively, with 13 bases between them. CDR1 and CDR2 (germline): LGHNA, YNFKEQ. CDR3 length: 13 amino acids. The CDR3 sequence is CASSHRGIYGYTF. DNA for the CDR3: TGTGCCAGCAGCCACAGGGGTATTTACGGCTACACCTTC.

The chain uses TRBV12-3 or TRBV12-4 and TRBJ2-5; 7 bases align to TRBD1. CDR3 length equals 13 residues. The V and J ends lost 8 bases and 0 bases, in that order; junction bases with no gene match: 3. The CDR3 is CASRQGDQETQYF. CDR3 nucleotide sequence: TGTGCCAGCCGCCAGGGGGACCAAGAGACCCAGTACTTC.

The V call is TRBV7-9, the J call TRBJ2-3; 9 nucleotides line up with TRBD2. CDR3 length equals 16 residues. Losses at the gene ends were 6 bases for V and 4 bases for J; bases not matched to a gene: 11. Per the germline V gene, CDR1 is SEHNR and CDR2 is FQNEAQ (reference sequence). The CDR3 is CASSSSGGGGPDTQYF. The CDR3 DNA sequence: TGTGCCAGCAGTTCCTCCGGCGGGGGGGGCCCAGATACGCAGTATTTT.

The V gene is TRBV4-1, the J gene TRBJ1-6; 8 bases line up with TRBD1. CDR1 and CDR2 (germline): MGHRA, YSYEKL. This CDR3 is built from 15 residues. Trimming took 0 bases from V and 7 from J; bases not matched to a gene: 2. CDR3 DNA sequence: TGCGCCAGCAGCCAAGAGGACAGGGAAAATTCACCCCTCCACTTT. This gives the protein CASSQEDRENSPLHF.

The chain has TRBV27 and TRBJ1-6, with a tentative D call TRBD1 (6 bases). The CDR3 sequence is 15 residues long. V lost 2 bases to trimming and J lost 7 bases, with 12 bases between them. The germline CDR1 and CDR2 sequences are MNHEY and SMNVEV (reference sequence). The DNA for the CDR3 is TGTGCCAGCAGTTTAAGTGGACAGTCGAATTCACCCCTCCACTTT. Its translation is CASSLSGQSNSPLHF.

The chain combines TRBV19 with TRBJ1-1; no definite D call. The germline V gene encodes CDR1 LNHDA and CDR2 SQIVND (reference sequence). The CDR3 runs 13 residues. V lost 3 bases to trimming and J lost 5 bases, with 10 bases between them. CDR3: CASSIGRATEAFF. For the CDR3, the DNA is TGTGCCAGTAGTATCGGGAGGGCTACTGAAGCTTTCTTT.

This rearrangement joins TRBV6-1 to TRBJ2-3, with TRBD2 matching 7 bases. Losses at the gene ends were 2 bases for V and 0 bases for J; bases not matched to a gene: 2. In germline, CDR1 is MNHNS, CDR2 SASEGT. The CDR3 covers 15 residues. The CDR3 here is CASSELRGSTDTQYF. In nucleotides, the CDR3 is TGTGCCAGCAGTGAACTGCGGGGGAGCACAGATACGCAGTATTTT.

This clone has only one observation. This sequence joins TRBV19 and TRBJ2-1; 9 nucleotides match TRBD2. This CDR3 region has 16 residues. Germline CDR1 LNHDA, CDR2 SQIVND (reference sequence). V was pared by 3 bases and J by 3 bases, with 6 bases of the junction left unmatched. CDR3 amino acids: CASSISLAGYYNEQFF. CDR3 DNA sequence: TGTGCCAGTAGTATCTCCCTAGCGGGATACTACAATGAGCAGTTCTTC. Full variable domain (remainder filled in from reference TRBV19 and TRBJ2-1): DGGITQSPKYLFRKEGQNVTLSCEQNLNHDAMYWYRQDPGQGLRLIYYSQIVNDFQKGDIAEGYSVSREKKESFPLTVTSAQKNPTAFYLCASSISLAGYYNEQFFGPGTRLTVL.

This chain uses TRBV6-5 with TRBJ2-7, with 8 positions matching TRBD1. This CDR3 spans 14 amino acids. Looked up from germline, CDR1 is MNHEY and CDR2 is SVGAGI. After removal of 5 bases from V and 3 bases from J, the junction contained 6 bases not matched to a gene. DNA of the CDR3: TGTGCCAGCAGTCAGGACAGGGCGGGCTACGAGCAGTACTTC. Its protein is CASSQDRAGYEQYF.

The V and J genes are TRBV27 and TRBJ2-5, with no clear D. CDR1 is MNHEY, CDR2 SMNVEV, per germline (reference sequence). The CDR3 is 15 residues long. With 0 bases removed from V and 1 base from J, the gap between germline ends came to 9 bases. The CDR3 sequence: CASSLSPGIQETQYF. CDR3 nucleotide sequence: TGTGCCAGCAGTTTATCTCCGGGTATCCAAGAGACCCAGTACTTC.

This rearrangement joins TRBV3-1 (or the pseudogene TRBV3-2) to TRBJ1-2, with unresolved D. The germline gives CDR1 LGHDT, CDR2 YNNKEL (reference sequence). V was cut by 1 base and J by 1 base, with 13 bases left in between. There are 16 residues in the CDR3. CDR3 sequence reads: CASSQGLAGVNYGYTF. CDR3 sequence (DNA): TGTGCCAGCAGCCAAGGCTTGGCGGGAGTTAACTATGGCTACACCTTC.

The rearrangement links TRBV6-5 to TRBJ2-7, with 7 bases that match TRBD1. This CDR3 region has 16 residues. The trim removed 0 bases at V and 3 bases at J, leaving 8 bases unmatched. Germline V gene lookup returns CDR1 MNHEY and CDR2 SVGAGI. CDR3 DNA: TGTGCCAGCAGTTACTCGATTTCCGGACAGGTCTACGAGCAGTACTTC. Its protein product is CASSYSISGQVYEQYF.

This clone has more than one count but fewer than ten. The CDR3 DNA follows: TGTGCCAGCAGCTTAGAAGCTAGCGGTTACGAGCAGTACTTC. This encodes CASSLEASGYEQYF. V is TRBV7-9 and J is TRBJ2-7, with TRBD2 matching 7 bases. V was pared by 1 base and J by 4 bases, with 4 bases of the junction left unmatched. CDR3 length: 14 amino acids. In germline, CDR1 is SEHNR, CDR2 FQNEAQ (reference sequence).

This clone was picked up one time. The J gene is TRBJ2-3, the V gene TRBV24-1, with TRBD1 identical over 10 bases. Germline CDR1 and CDR2: KGHDR and SFDVKD. J lost 5 bases, V lost 0 bases, and 7 bases had no gene match. The CDR3 runs to 17 residues. CDR3 nucleotide sequence: TGTGCCACCAGTGATTTGGGACAGGGGGTGCCAGGAGATACGCAGTATTTT. Its translation is CATSDLGQGVPGDTQYF.

The V call is TRBV19, the J call TRBJ1-2; 7 bases are shared with TRBD1. Germline CDR1 reads LNHDA; CDR2 reads SQIVND (reference sequence). CDR3 length equals 15 residues. After removal of 4 bases from V and 3 bases from J, the junction contained 8 bases not matched to a gene. The CDR3: CASSTKTGKHYGYTF. The CDR3 region has the DNA TGTGCCAGTAGTACCAAGACAGGGAAGCACTATGGCTACACCTTC.

This chain uses TRBV5-4 with TRBJ1-1, with D possibly being TRBD1 (5 bases). Germline V gene data show CDR1 as SGHNT and CDR2 as YYREEE (reference sequence). The CDR3 loop spans 11 amino acids. V shed 5 bases and J shed 5 bases, with 7 bases lying between them. CDR3 coding DNA: TGTGCCAGCAGGCGGGGGACTGAAGCTTTCTTT. Protein product: CASRRGTEAFF.

The rearrangement joins TRBV20-1 to TRBJ2-3; no definite D call. The CDR3 loop spans 11 amino acids. In germline, CDR1 is DFQATT, CDR2 SNEGSKA (reference sequence). V gave up 3 bases and J gave up 6 bases, with 7 bases separating them. DNA for the CDR3: TGCAGTGCTAGGGTAGTGGATACGCAGTATTTT. This sequence encodes CSARVVDTQYF.

The chain employs TRBV3-1 (or the pseudogene TRBV3-2) and TRBJ2-3; TRBD1 agrees at 8 bases. This CDR3 is 17 amino acids long. Trimming took 1 base from V and 5 from J; bases not matched to a gene: 11. Germline V gives CDR1 LGHDT, CDR2 YNNKEL (reference sequence). CDR3 in DNA: TGTGCCAGCAGCCAAGGTAGGACAGGGTCTTTGGAAGATACGCAGTATTTT. It codes for CASSQGRTGSLEDTQYF.

The rearrangement joins TRBV7-3 to TRBJ2-2; unclear D gene. This CDR3 spans 15 amino acids. Per germline, CDR1 SGHTA and CDR2 FQGTGA. V gave up 1 base and J gave up 1 base, with 7 bases separating them. The CDR3 region is CASSLIPRNTGELFF. The CDR3 DNA reads as TGTGCCAGCAGCTTAATACCCAGGAACACCGGGGAGCTGTTTTTT.

The V call is TRBV10-3, the J call TRBJ2-2; D gene uncertain. Germline V CDR1 and CDR2: ENHRY, SYGVKD. The CDR3 is 19 residues long. V was pared by 0 bases and J by 0 bases, with 17 bases between. The CDR3 coding sequence is TGTGCCATCAGTGAGTCGAACAACCCGTTTGCCACGAACACCGGGGAGCTGTTTTTT. This codes for CAISESNNPFATNTGELFF.

The chain employs TRBV18 and TRBJ2-7, with 7 positions matching TRBD1. CDR1 is KGHSH and CDR2 is LQKENI in the germline V gene. This CDR3 comprises 14 residues. V lost 6 bases and J lost 1; bases outside the gene matches: 6. CDR3: CASSSDRESYEQYF. CDR3 coding DNA: TGTGCCAGCTCTAGTGACAGGGAATCCTACGAGCAGTACTTC.

This chain uses TRBV18 with TRBJ1-6; D is possibly TRBD1 (6 bases). Looked up from germline, CDR1 is KGHSH and CDR2 is LQKENI. V was clipped by 2 bases and J by 8 bases, with 16 bases between them. This CDR3 comprises 16 residues. CDR3 protein: CASSPGQQGTHSPLHF. DNA for the CDR3: TGTGCCAGCTCACCAGGGCAACAGGGTACGCATTCACCCCTCCACTTT. The whole variable domain, filled in from reference TRBV18 and TRBJ1-6, reads NAGVMQNPRHLVRRRGQEARLRCSPMKGHSHVYWYRQLPEEGLKFMVYLQKENIIDESGMPKERFSAEFPKEGPSILRIQQVVRGDSAAYFCASSPGQQGTHSPLHFGNGTRLTVT.

The genes are TRBV7-8 and TRBJ1-6; no clear D gene. CDR1 and CDR2 (germline): SGHVS, FQNEAQ. V lost 1 base and J lost 13, with 14 bases in between. CDR3 length equals 14 residues. In nucleotides, the CDR3 is TGTGCCAGCAGCTTAGATGGACGGGATGTTCCCCTCCACTTT. It is translated as CASSLDGRDVPLHF.

This chain joins TRBV29-1 and TRBJ2-1, with D perhaps TRBD2 (6 bases). Germline CDR1 and CDR2: SQVTM and ANQGSEA. Trimming pared 5 bases from V and 1 base from J, leaving 15 bases between. The CDR3 has 15 residues. This CDR3 is CSVRLGRESYNEQFF. The CDR3 DNA is TGCAGCGTTCGGTTAGGTCGGGAGTCCTACAATGAGCAGTTCTTC.

This chain links TRBV28 with TRBJ2-5, with a weak D call TRBD2 (7 bases). This CDR3 contains 14 residues. Germline V gives CDR1 MDHEN, CDR2 SYDVKM. V shed 7 bases and J shed 4 bases, with 16 bases lying between them. The CDR3 spells CASNPGGPGETQYF. CDR3 nucleotide sequence: TGTGCCAGCAACCCCGGGGGGCCAGGAGAGACCCAGTACTTC.